The 21 T cell receptor beta chains in this list originate from one sample, sequenced in a study of STAT5B mutations in CD4+ large granular lymphocyte leukemia. Assay: immunoSEQ multiplex PCR; the TCRdb copy retains only in-frame clones and omits some. This sample has 30,000 to 40,000 clones; more than 65% occur once, and the top ten carry roughly 2.1%. The source material was CD4+ T cells from blood buffy coats. These receptors all stem from a human donor in good health.

The V gene is TRBV2, the J gene TRBJ1-5; 10 bases agree with TRBD1. This CDR3 is built from 14 residues. Germline values: CDR1 SNHLY, CDR2 FYNNEI. The trim removed 7 bases at V and 5 bases at J, leaving 5 bases unmatched. CDR3 nucleotides: TGTGCCAGCACCCGGGACAGGGGTTATCAGCCCCAGCATTTT. The encoded protein is CASTRDRGYQPQHF.

V is TRBV6-1 and J is TRBJ2-3; no reliable D call. This CDR3 is 13 amino acids long. Trimming removed 7 bases from V and 1 base from J, with 9 bases in between. Germline-derived CDR1 and CDR2 are MNHNS and SASEGT. The CDR3 loop is CASKHWGTDTQYF. CDR3 nucleotide sequence: TGTGCCAGCAAGCACTGGGGCACAGATACGCAGTATTTT.

The chain recombines TRBV10-1 with TRBJ1-1; possibly TRBD1 for D (5 bases). V dropped 5 bases and J dropped 1 base, with 20 bases sitting between them. Germline V gene data show CDR1 as WNHNN and CDR2 as SYGVQD (reference sequence). The CDR3 is 17 amino acids. The DNA of the CDR3 is TGCGCCAGCAGTCCCCGAGGGAGGGGAGGACCGAACACTGAAGCTTTCTTT. Amino acids: CASSPRGRGGPNTEAFF.

DNA for the CDR3: TGTGCCAGCGCGTCGACAGGGGACACTGAAGCTTTCTTT. It is translated as CASASTGDTEAFF. The V call is TRBV7-2, the J call TRBJ1-1, with 8 bases identical to TRBD1. This CDR3 spans 13 amino acids. The germline CDR1 and CDR2 sequences are SGHTA and FQGNSA. Germline trimming cut 8 bases from V and 3 bases from J; bases unmatched to any gene: 5.

The chain combines TRBV14 with TRBJ1-3; D remains unclear. V lost 5 bases and J lost 2, with 13 bases in between. This CDR3 spans 15 amino acids. Germline values: CDR1 SGHDN, CDR2 FVKESK. Here the CDR3 DNA reads TGTGCCAGCAGCTTCGGATCGGTCCCTGGAAACACCATATATTTT. Residues: CASSFGSVPGNTIYF.

The chain uses TRBV14 and TRBJ1-3, with D perhaps matching TRBD1 (5 bases). Looked up from germline, CDR1 is SGHDN and CDR2 is FVKESK. The V end was cut by 2 bases, the J end by 3 bases, with 14 bases between. This CDR3 comprises 16 residues. CDR3 in amino acids: CASSQIGAWGGNTIYF. The CDR3 DNA follows: TGTGCCAGCAGCCAAATCGGGGCCTGGGGTGGAAACACCATATATTTT.

This clone was recorded only once. The rearrangement joins TRBV30 to TRBJ1-2; 8 nucleotides align to TRBD1. The germline CDR1 and CDR2 sequences are GTSNPN and SVGIG (reference sequence). This CDR3 region has 14 residues. The V gene end was trimmed by 2 bases and the J gene end by 4 bases; junction bases not matched to a gene: 6. The CDR3 region has the DNA TGTGCCTGGAGTAAGGACAGGGTGGCCTATGGCTACACCTTC. This gives the protein CAWSKDRVAYGYTF.

CDR3 nucleotide sequence: TGTGCCAGCAGTTACCGGCCGGGGGCCCCCAAGGACGAGCAGTACTTC. This codes for CASSYRPGAPKDEQYF. J is TRBJ2-7 and V is TRBV6-6, with D perhaps being TRBD1 or TRBD2 (6 bases each). The germline V gene has CDR1 MNHNY and CDR2 SVGAGI (reference sequence). This CDR3 has 16 residues. Trimming took off 2 bases at V and 5 bases at J, with 19 bases between the two ends.

The chain recombines TRBV19 with TRBJ1-2; D uncertain. The CDR3 runs 14 residues. V lost 4 bases and J lost 4, with 13 bases in between. Germline V gene lookup returns CDR1 LNHDA and CDR2 SQIVND (reference sequence). CDR3 in DNA: TGTGCCAGTAGTACCCAGGCAGAGTTCTATGGCTACACCTTC. It codes for CASSTQAEFYGYTF.

This chain connects TRBV19 to TRBJ1-4; D call uncertain. CDR1 LNHDA and CDR2 SQIVND come from the germline V gene (reference sequence). This CDR3 contains 13 residues. Trimming cost V 6 bases and J 6 bases, with 11 bases left between them. The CDR3 nucleotides read TGTGCCAGTAGCCGCCGGACCGATGAAAAACTGTTTTTT. Translating it yields CASSRRTDEKLFF.

The chain links TRBV19 to TRBJ1-4; D not resolved. Trimming shortened V by 10 bases and J by 5 bases, and 23 bases separated the two germline ends. Germline V gives CDR1 LNHDA, CDR2 SQIVND (reference sequence). The CDR3 has 16 residues. CDR3 nucleotides: TGTGCCACGACCCGGACGGTCGGTAAAACAAATGAAAAACTGTTTTTT. Translation: CATTRTVGKTNEKLFF. Supplemented by reference TRBV19 and TRBJ1-4, the full variable domain reads DGGITQSPKYLFRKEGQNVTLSCEQNLNHDAMYWYRQDPGQGLRLIYYSQIVNDFQKGDIAEGYSVSREKKESFPLTVTSAQKNPTAFYLCATTRTVGKTNEKLFFGSGTQLSVL.

This chain uses TRBV6-1 with TRBJ1-2; 7 bases align to TRBD1. The CDR3 covers 14 residues. With 5 bases clipped from V and 2 bases from J, the junction kept 5 bases outside the gene matches. The germline V gene encodes CDR1 MNHNS and CDR2 SASEGT. The DNA of the CDR3 is TGTGCCAGCAGTACCGGGACAGTCAACTATGGCTACACCTTC. Translated, it gives CASSTGTVNYGYTF.

This chain joins TRBV7-7 and TRBJ2-5, with TRBD2 matching over 7 bases. Per the germline V gene, CDR1 is SSHAT and CDR2 is FNYEAQ (reference sequence). J lost 1 base, V lost 1 base, and 6 bases had no gene match. CDR3 length equals 16 residues. The CDR3 DNA reads as TGTGCCAGCAGCTTAGGCACCGGGACTACCCAAGAGACCCAGTACTTC. Translation: CASSLGTGTTQETQYF.

The gene calls are TRBV11-1 and TRBJ1-1; 8 bases fit TRBD1. CDR1 is SGHAT and CDR2 is FQDESV in the germline V gene (reference sequence). V lost 5 bases and J lost 5; bases outside the gene matches: 4. There are 13 residues in the CDR3. The CDR3 region is CASSKDRVTEAFF. The CDR3 DNA follows: TGTGCCAGCAGCAAGGACAGGGTGACTGAAGCTTTCTTT.

The V gene is TRBV7-6, the J gene TRBJ1-2; D not certain. Germline V gene data show CDR1 as SGHVS and CDR2 as FNYEAQ. Deletions cut 0 bases from V and 4 bases from J, with 6 bases between. The CDR3 loop spans 13 amino acids. CDR3 loop: CASSLASGYGYTF. The DNA of the CDR3 is TGTGCCAGCAGCTTAGCCTCAGGCTATGGCTACACCTTC.

This clone has only a few counts. The chain carries TRBV6-5 and TRBJ1-5; TRBD1 might be the D (5 bases). This CDR3 is built from 15 residues. V was shortened by 5 bases and J by 3 bases, with 14 bases between the two germline ends. Per germline, CDR1 MNHEY and CDR2 SVGAGI. Here the CDR3 reads CASSMTAGLNQPQHF. CDR3 bases: TGTGCCAGCAGTATGACAGCGGGGCTCAATCAGCCCCAGCATTTT.

The rearrangement links TRBV7-6 to TRBJ1-6; D is perhaps TRBD1 (5 bases). V was trimmed by 1 base and J by 0 bases, leaving 13 bases between them. CDR3 length: 18 residues. The V gene's germline CDR1 is SGHVS and CDR2 FNYEAQ. CDR3 nucleotide sequence: TGTGCCAGCAGCTTAGAGGACACCTGGAGCTCCTATAATTCACCCCTCCACTTT. Its protein product is CASSLEDTWSSYNSPLHF.

This clone was counted a few times. V gene TRBV10-2 combines with J gene TRBJ2-7, with D maybe TRBD1 (6 bases). In germline, CDR1 is WSHSY, CDR2 SAAADI. The CDR3 is 15 residues long. Trimming removed 4 bases at V and 0 bases at J, with 13 bases between. CDR3 in amino acids: CASSGRDTYSYEQYF. Here the CDR3 DNA reads TGCGCCAGCAGTGGCCGGGACACCTACTCCTACGAGCAGTACTTC.

This clone was seen a handful of times. V gene TRBV6-6 combines with J gene TRBJ2-1, with 9 bases matching TRBD2. The CDR3 contains 14 residues. Germline CDR1 and CDR2: MNHNY and SVGAGI (reference sequence). Trimming took 8 bases from V and 8 from J; bases not matched to a gene: 10. CDR3 sequence reads: CASGRTSDGHEQFF. The CDR3 coding sequence is TGTGCCAGCGGAAGGACTAGCGACGGGCATGAGCAGTTCTTC.

Only one count was recorded for this clone. The chain employs TRBV9 and TRBJ1-1; no clear D gene. Germline V gives CDR1 SGDLS, CDR2 YYNGEE. The length of the CDR3 is 15 residues. Trimming took 0 bases from V and 4 from J, leaving 13 bases between them. CDR3 protein: CASSVALGEGTEAFF. The CDR3 DNA reads as TGTGCCAGCAGCGTAGCTCTCGGGGAAGGCACTGAAGCTTTCTTT.

This chain joins TRBV19 and TRBJ2-3, with 8 bases lining up with TRBD1. V lost 3 bases, J lost 2 bases, and 16 bases stayed unmatched. The V gene's germline CDR1 is LNHDA and CDR2 SQIVND (reference sequence). This CDR3 spans 19 amino acids. The CDR3: CASSMVGTGLLALTDTQYF. The CDR3 DNA sequence: TGTGCCAGTAGTATGGTCGGGACAGGACTCCTGGCCCTCACAGATACGCAGTATTTT.